These 19 T cell receptor beta chains share one sample of origin, sequenced in a study of T cell responses to AZD1222 COVID-19 vaccine. Repertoires were generated with immunoSEQ multiplex PCR, while TCRdb's copy carries only in-frame clones and drops some. The sample consists of under 130,000 clones, roughly 90% of them appearing once. This sample comprised peripheral blood, obtained on day 0 of AZD1222 vaccination. These receptors came from an adult in good health.

The chain recombines TRBV6-5 with TRBJ2-7, with 12 bases matching TRBD2. The CDR3 contains 15 residues. Germline V gene sequence: CDR1 MNHEY, CDR2 SVGAGI. The trim removed 6 bases at V and 2 bases at J, leaving 5 bases unmatched. The DNA for the CDR3 is TGTGCCAGCAGAATTACTAGCGGGGGGACCTACGAGCAGTACTTC. This codes for CASRITSGGTYEQYF.

This chain connects TRBV6-5 to TRBJ1-4, with a weak D call TRBD1 (6 bases). Germline lookup yields CDR1 MNHEY and CDR2 SVGAGI. The CDR3 is made up of 15 amino acids. V was pared by 1 base and J by 11 bases, with 17 bases between. The CDR3 here is CASSYLQQGSGKLFF. As DNA, the CDR3 is TGTGCCAGCAGTTACTTACAACAGGGATCGGGTAAACTGTTTTTT.

This clone was detected only once. The chain joins TRBV10-1 to TRBJ1-1; 8 positions agree with TRBD1. The germline V gene has CDR1 WNHNN and CDR2 SYGVQD (reference sequence). V was pared by 5 bases and J by 4 bases, with 3 bases of the junction left unmatched. The CDR3 extends over 13 amino acids. The CDR3: CASSFDRGTEAFF. The CDR3 nucleotides read TGCGCCAGCAGTTTTGACAGGGGCACTGAAGCTTTCTTT.

The chain has TRBV6-5 and TRBJ1-1; D not certain. From germline, CDR1 is MNHEY and CDR2 SVGAGI. Trimming stripped 0 bases from V and 10 bases from J, with 12 bases between. There are 13 residues in the CDR3. CDR3 nucleotides: TGTGCCAGCAGTTACTCGGGGTCCTTCGGAGCTTTCTTT. Amino acid sequence: CASSYSGSFGAFF.

The chain uses TRBV27 and TRBJ2-7, with 7 bases identical to TRBD2. V dropped 0 bases and J dropped 3; count of bases not matched to a gene: 2. Germline CDR1 and CDR2: MNHEY and SMNVEV (reference sequence). The CDR3 consists of 14 residues. The CDR3 DNA reads TGTGCCAGCAGTTTATCTGGCGGGGGCTACGAGCAGTACTTC. Amino acids: CASSLSGGGYEQYF.

The chain employs TRBV4-3 and TRBJ1-1; no definite D call. This CDR3 spans 16 amino acids. Per germline, CDR1 LGHNA and CDR2 YSLEER. Trimming cost V 0 bases and J 0 bases, with 11 bases left between them. The CDR3 reads CASSQDLRKLNTEAFF. For the CDR3, the DNA is TGCGCCAGCAGCCAAGACCTCAGGAAACTGAACACTGAAGCTTTCTTT.

This clone came up once. The rearrangement links TRBV10-3 to TRBJ2-1, with TRBD1 as a possible D gene (6 bases). Germline V gene data show CDR1 as ENHRY and CDR2 as SYGVKD. The CDR3 contains 21 residues. Trimming removed 3 bases from V and 4 bases from J, with 31 bases in between. In DNA form, the CDR3 reads TGTGCCATCAGTGAACTGTTCTTTGAAGGACAGCCTAATACTTCATACAATGAGCAGTTCTTC. It translates to CAISELFFEGQPNTSYNEQFF.

This chain links TRBV11-3 with TRBJ2-2; D not certain. The CDR3 has 14 residues. In germline, CDR1 is SGHNT, CDR2 YENEEA. Trimming stripped 8 bases from V and 0 bases from J, with 10 bases between. DNA of the CDR3: TGTGCCAGCCGGTCGTCAGCGAACACCGGGGAGCTGTTTTTT. This translates into CASRSSANTGELFF.

The J gene is TRBJ2-2, the V gene TRBV9, with 11 bases lining up with TRBD2. V lost 3 bases and J lost 1; bases outside the gene matches: 5. The germline CDR1 and CDR2 sequences are SGDLS and YYNGEE. The CDR3 is made up of 17 amino acids. CDR3 sequence (DNA): TGTGCCAGCAGCGCGTCTAGCGGGGGGAGGAACACCGGGGAGCTGTTTTTT. Its translation: CASSASSGGRNTGELFF.

The rearrangement links TRBV28 to TRBJ2-1; 8 bases line up with TRBD2. Looked up from germline, CDR1 is MDHEN and CDR2 is SYDVKM. The CDR3 covers 16 residues. After removal of 2 bases from V and 8 bases from J, the junction contained 11 bases not matched to a gene. The CDR3 protein is CASSLLPGLGSHEQFF. In DNA, the CDR3 is TGTGCCAGCAGTTTACTGCCGGGACTAGGATCTCATGAGCAGTTCTTC.

Of note for this clone: Other nucleotide sequences in the sample specify the same CDR3. This chain joins TRBV10-3 and TRBJ2-3; no clear D gene. From germline, CDR1 is ENHRY and CDR2 SYGVKD. The CDR3 runs to 12 residues. The germline V and J ends were trimmed by 0 bases and 6 bases, with 4 bases remaining between them. In nucleotides, the CDR3 is TGTGCCATCAGTGAGTCTACGGATACGCAGTATTTT. As protein: CAISESTDTQYF.

This chain joins TRBV9 and TRBJ2-2; D gene uncertain. Trimming cost V 2 bases and J 5 bases, with 16 bases left between them. The CDR3 consists of 16 residues. Germline V CDR1 and CDR2: SGDLS, YYNGEE. CDR3 coding DNA: TGTGCCAGCAGCGTTTTTTTAGGATTAGGGACCGGGGAGCTGTTTTTT. Amino acids: CASSVFLGLGTGELFF.

This clone was recorded only once. As DNA, the CDR3 is TGCGCCAGCAGTTGGGGGGGTGACTCGTATGGCTACACCTTC. It yields the protein CASSWGGDSYGYTF. The chain employs TRBV5-1 and TRBJ1-2; weak D call: TRBD1 (5 bases). The germline V and J ends were trimmed by 5 bases and 5 bases, with 16 bases remaining between them. CDR1 and CDR2 from the germline V gene are SGHRS and YFSETQ. The CDR3 totals 14 residues.

This clone was seen only once. CDR3 in DNA: TGTGCCAGCAGCTTGGCCATCTGGGGGACAGATACGCAGTATTTT. This codes for CASSLAIWGTDTQYF. This chain connects TRBV5-5 to TRBJ2-3; D tentatively reads TRBD1 or TRBD2 (5 bases each). The length of the CDR3 is 15 residues. Germline values: CDR1 SGHKS, CDR2 YYEKEE (reference sequence). V was shortened by 0 bases and J by 3 bases, with 11 bases between the two germline ends.

The chain joins TRBV19 to TRBJ1-6, with TRBD1 matching 10 bases. With V trimmed by 3 bases and J by 9 bases, 5 bases remained unmatched. The CDR3 covers 15 residues. Germline CDR1 reads LNHDA; CDR2 reads SQIVND (reference sequence). This chain's CDR3 is CASSIAGTGVSPLHF. Written as DNA, the CDR3 is TGTGCCAGTAGTATCGCCGGGACAGGGGTTTCACCCCTCCACTTT.

The table lists this clone with a count of one. CDR3 coding DNA: TGTGCCAGCAGCCCGCGGACAGGGAACGAAGAGCAGTTCTTC. Residues: CASSPRTGNEEQFF. V gene TRBV11-3 combines with J gene TRBJ2-1; TRBD1 matches at 8 bases. The CDR3 extends over 14 amino acids. Germline values: CDR1 SGHNT, CDR2 YENEEA. J gave up 10 bases and V 5 bases, and 10 bases lay outside the gene matches.

This clone was detected once. The rearrangement uses TRBV6-5 and TRBJ1-5; no clear D gene. The germline V and J ends were trimmed by 8 bases and 6 bases, with 17 bases remaining between them. Germline V gene data show CDR1 as MNHEY and CDR2 as SVGAGI. This CDR3 comprises 14 residues. CDR3 nucleotide sequence: TGTGCCAGCGTCGCCCGGAGGGAGGGTCAGCCCCAGCATTTT. The encoded protein is CASVARREGQPQHF.

This chain uses TRBV6-5 with TRBJ2-2, with a weak D call TRBD1 (5 bases). Trimming took off 2 bases at V and 8 bases at J, with 9 bases between the two ends. Germline V gene lookup returns CDR1 MNHEY and CDR2 SVGAGI. The CDR3 runs 13 residues. This chain's CDR3 is CASSYGAGGELFF. CDR3 nucleotides: TGTGCCAGCAGTTACGGGGCAGGGGGGGAGCTGTTTTTT.

The V and J genes are TRBV7-9 and TRBJ2-2; D gene uncertain. V shed 3 bases and J shed 0 bases, with 8 bases lying between them. The CDR3 runs 15 residues. The V gene's germline CDR1 is SEHNR and CDR2 FQNEAQ (reference sequence). The CDR3 here is CASSLIRTNTGELFF. CDR3 in DNA: TGTGCCAGCAGCTTGATACGGACGAACACCGGGGAGCTGTTTTTT.